The 5 T cell receptor beta chains below come from one sample, sequenced in a study of lung T cells in sarcoidosis with Löfgren's syndrome. TCRdb called the reads again in MiXCR, with one record for every CDR3 protein. Among about 9,200 distinct CDR3 sequences listed, 20% were seen once. The sequencing input was CD4+ T cells from bronchoalveolar lavage. The origin of the receptors is a human donor with sarcoidosis (Löfgren's syndrome or another form), or a control subject (not recorded which).

About this clonotype itself: Being one base from a much bigger clone, this may be a read error. The chain couples TRBV19 to TRBJ1-6, with D possibly matching TRBD1 (6 bases). The CDR3 contains 13 residues. Germline CDR1 and CDR2: LNHDA and SQIVND (reference sequence). The V end was cut by 6 bases, the J end by 9 bases, with 12 bases between. The CDR3 DNA reads TGTGCCAGTAGCCAGGGGACTGGTTCACCCCTCCACTTT. Amino acid sequence: CASSQGTGSPLHF. Full variable domain (remainder filled in from reference TRBV19 and TRBJ1-6): DGGITQSPKYLFRKEGQNVTLSCEQNLNHDAMYWYRQDPGQGLRLIYYSQIVNDFQKGDIAEGYSVSREKKESFPLTVTSAQKNPTAFYLCASSQGTGSPLHFGNGTRLTVT.

This clonotype was detected ten times or more. V gene TRBV3-1 combines with J gene TRBJ1-1; D call uncertain. This CDR3 is 14 amino acids long. The V gene's germline CDR1 is LGHDT and CDR2 YNNKEL (reference sequence). Trimming removed 5 bases from V and 0 bases from J, with 10 bases in between. CDR3 DNA: TGTGCCAGCAGCGGCGGCTTTATGAACACTGAAGCTTTCTTT. This codes for CASSGGFMNTEAFF.

V and J are TRBV20-1 and TRBJ2-7; maybe TRBD2 (6 bases). Germline V gene sequence: CDR1 DFQATT, CDR2 SNEGSKA (reference sequence). V dropped 2 bases and J dropped 2 bases, with 10 bases sitting between them. This CDR3 region has 13 residues. CDR3 loop: CSARSGEPYEQYF. The CDR3 DNA follows: TGCAGTGCTAGATCGGGAGAACCCTACGAGCAGTACTTC.

This chain joins TRBV12-3 or TRBV12-4 and TRBJ1-4; a possible D gene is TRBD1 (5 bases). The CDR3 runs 15 residues. The V end lost 4 bases, the J end lost 0 bases, and 9 bases lay between the germline ends. The CDR3 spells CASSWGDATNEKLFF. For the CDR3, the DNA is TGTGCCAGCAGTTGGGGGGATGCAACTAATGAAAAACTGTTTTTT.

The sample holds a few counts of this clonotype. A much larger clone lies one base from this, so it may be a read error. J is TRBJ1-5 and V is TRBV6-2 or TRBV6-3, with unresolved D. Germline V gives CDR1 MNHEY, CDR2 SVGEGT. The CDR3 has 12 amino acids. Trimming took 6 bases from V and 4 from J, leaving 7 bases between them. The CDR3 spells CASRGVNQPQHF. In nucleotides, the CDR3 is TGTGCCAGCAGAGGCGTGAATCAGCCCCAGCATTTT.